This T cell receptor (beta chain) was identified in a study of shared clonotypes between healthy human individuals. Profiling relied on immunoSEQ multiplex PCR, and the TCRdb table lists in-frame clones only, not all of them. The table has about 2 million clones, roughly 94% seen once. The V gene lost 0 bases and the J gene lost 5 bases, with 10 bases spanning the gap. Germline CDR1 is MRHNA and CDR2 is SNTAGT. The CDR3 loop spans 15 amino acids. Partitioning of CD4+ cells yielded a CD45RA+ naive subset and a CD45RA-negative memory subset. What was sequenced was naive CD4+ T cells sorted from blood. Subset in this sample: CD45RA+ positively selected. The rearrangement joins TRBV6-4 to TRBJ2-2; D might be TRBD2 (6 bases). The clonotype originates from a man aged 18-30 years in good health. CDR3 in amino acids: CASSDSEGVTGELFF. The CDR3 DNA reads TGTGCCAGCAGTGACTCGGAGGGAGTAACCGGGGAGCTGTTTTTT.